Following are 20 T cell receptor beta chains from one sample sequenced in a study of identical twins. TCRdb processed the 5' RACE reads anew with MiXCR; each CDR3 protein has one entry. This sample has over 200,000 distinct CDR3 sequences; about 6.7% occur once, and the top ten carry roughly 15%. This sample was also put to use in a study of T cells expressing NK-cell markers.

Material for sequencing was CD8+ T cells sorted from blood. All receptors come from a woman aged 18-29 years in good health.

This clonotype was recorded only once. This chain connects TRBV13 to TRBJ2-3; TRBD2 aligns across 7 bases. The CDR3 runs 15 residues. The germline V gene has CDR1 PRHDT and CDR2 FYEKMQ (reference sequence). The V segment lost 5 bases and the J segment 3 bases; nucleotides outside the gene matches: 8. CDR3 in amino acids: CASSPPGEGTDTQYF. The CDR3 region has the DNA TGTGCCAGCAGCCCACCGGGGGAGGGAACAGATACGCAGTATTTT.

V gene TRBV7-9 combines with J gene TRBJ2-7; the match to TRBD2 covers 13 bases. Germline lookup yields CDR1 SEHNR and CDR2 FQNEAQ (reference sequence). V lost 4 bases, J lost 6 bases, and 6 bases stayed unmatched. The CDR3 consists of 15 residues. The CDR3 here is CASSYTSGGAAEQYF. The CDR3 bases are TGTGCCAGCAGCTATACTAGCGGGGGGGCCGCCGAGCAGTACTTC.

The rearrangement uses TRBV11-2 and TRBJ2-7; no clear D. The CDR3 is 12 residues long. Trimming took off 1 base at V and 7 bases at J, with 8 bases between the two ends. Germline V gives CDR1 SGHAT, CDR2 FQNNGV. The CDR3 region has the DNA TGTGCCAGCAGCTTAGGCAGAAAGGAGCAGTACTTC. Translation gives CASSLGRKEQYF.

This clonotype was seen repeatedly, ten times or more. The chain carries TRBV11-2 and TRBJ2-2; D remains ambiguous. Germline CDR1 and CDR2: SGHAT and FQNNGV. The V and J ends lost 7 bases and 3 bases respectively, with 12 bases between them. This CDR3 is 14 amino acids long. CDR3 in DNA: TGTGCCAGCACCCGACCGGGCCACACCGGGGAGCTGTTTTTT. Translating gives CASTRPGHTGELFF.

In this sample, this clonotype turned up many times. The V call is TRBV12-3 or TRBV12-4, the J call TRBJ1-2, with D maybe TRBD1 (6 bases). The length of the CDR3 is 14 residues. Deletions cut 5 bases from V and 6 bases from J, with 16 bases between. The CDR3 DNA reads as TGTGCCAGCAGTCCCCGGACAGTCCAGGATGGCTACACCTTC. Translation: CASSPRTVQDGYTF.

This chain links TRBV12-3 or TRBV12-4 with TRBJ1-1, with a possible D match to TRBD1 (6 bases). Trimming took off 6 bases at V and 5 bases at J, with 19 bases between the two ends. The CDR3 runs 15 residues. This chain's CDR3 is CASSRTRGGNTEAFF. In DNA form, the CDR3 reads TGTGCCAGCAGCCGTACCAGGGGAGGGAATACTGAAGCTTTCTTT.

A remark on this clonotype: A much more abundant neighbour one base away suggests this may be a read error. The CDR3 coding sequence is TGTGCCAGCAGTTATGACAAGGGGAACACCGGGGAGCTGTTTTTT. Amino acids: CASSYDKGNTGELFF. The chain combines TRBV6-5 with TRBJ2-2; D call uncertain. CDR1 and CDR2 from the germline V gene are MNHEY and SVGAGI. The length of the CDR3 is 15 residues. V was cut by 3 bases and J by 1 base, with 9 bases left in between.

This clonotype was counted many times. The CDR3 region has the DNA TGTGCCAGCAGCGTAGGGGAGGGGCAGCCCCAGCATTTT. It specifies CASSVGEGQPQHF. V is TRBV9 and J is TRBJ1-5; TRBD1 might be the D (5 bases). The CDR3 runs to 13 residues. The V and J ends lost 0 bases and 7 bases respectively, with 8 bases between them. Looked up from germline, CDR1 is SGDLS and CDR2 is YYNGEE. Looking up the rest from reference TRBV9 and TRBJ1-5 gives the full variable domain: DSGVTQTPKHLITATGQRVTLRCSPRSGDLSVYWYQQSLDQGLQFLIQYYNGEERAKGNILERFSAQQFPDLHSELNLSSLELGDSALYFCASSVGEGQPQHFGDGTRLSIL.

This clonotype was detected a few times. The V gene is TRBV6-2 or TRBV6-3, the J gene TRBJ1-2; a possible D gene is TRBD1 (5 bases). V was trimmed by 0 bases and J by 4 bases, leaving 12 bases between them. The germline gives CDR1 MNHEY, CDR2 SVGEGT. The CDR3 has 15 residues. The CDR3 here is CASSYSAQGSYGYTF. Here the CDR3 DNA reads TGTGCCAGCAGTTACTCGGCGCAGGGATCCTATGGCTACACCTTC.

This clonotype was recorded a few times. The V and J genes are TRBV7-6 and TRBJ1-1; no firm D call. The V and J ends lost 5 bases and 9 bases respectively, with 13 bases between them. The CDR3 contains 12 residues. Germline CDR1 reads SGHVS; CDR2 reads FNYEAQ. CDR3 residues: CASSKSLPQAFF. As DNA, the CDR3 is TGTGCCAGCAGCAAGAGCCTACCCCAAGCTTTCTTT.

The genes are TRBV6-2 or TRBV6-3 and TRBJ1-1, with 7 bases fitting TRBD1. CDR1 MNHEY and CDR2 SVGEGT come from the germline V gene. Trimming cost V 1 base and J 3 bases; bases outside gene matches: 2. The CDR3 extends over 14 amino acids. Here the CDR3 DNA reads TGTGCCAGCAGTTACTACAGGGGAGACACTGAAGCTTTCTTT. Translation gives CASSYYRGDTEAFF.

V usage is TRBV9 and J usage is TRBJ2-7, with unresolved D. The germline V gene encodes CDR1 SGDLS and CDR2 YYNGEE. Trimming removed 3 bases at V and 6 bases at J, with 10 bases between. The CDR3 totals 12 residues. The DNA of the CDR3 is TGTGCCAGCAGCGCACTTTCCACCGAGCAGTACTTC. Protein: CASSALSTEQYF.

This rearrangement joins TRBV5-1 to TRBJ2-5; possibly TRBD2 for D (5 bases). The V gene's germline CDR1 is SGHRS and CDR2 YFSETQ. The V end lost 3 bases, the J end lost 5 bases, and 20 bases lay between the germline ends. The CDR3 totals 16 residues. The CDR3 protein is CASSSEEEFGVETQYF. In nucleotides, the CDR3 is TGCGCCAGCAGCTCCGAGGAGGAGTTTGGGGTGGAGACCCAGTACTTC.

The chain carries TRBV20-1 and TRBJ2-3; D is ambiguous. Trimming took off 1 base at V and 6 bases at J, with 8 bases between the two ends. Germline CDR1 DFQATT, CDR2 SNEGSKA (reference sequence). This CDR3 has 12 residues. As DNA, the CDR3 is TGCAGTGCTAGAGGAGGTTCTGATACGCAGTATTTT. It specifies CSARGGSDTQYF.

This clonotype was seen a handful of times. The chain employs TRBV6-1 and TRBJ1-2, with a weak D call TRBD1 (5 bases). V lost 4 bases and J 9 bases, leaving 27 bases between the germline ends. Germline V gives CDR1 MNHNS, CDR2 SASEGT. The CDR3 runs 17 residues. The CDR3 sequence: CASSGEVRTPVDRSYTF. For the CDR3, the DNA is TGTGCCAGCAGTGGGGAGGTTAGGACACCCGTTGATCGAAGCTACACCTTC.

The DNA of the CDR3 is TGTGCCAGCAGCCGATCCGGGACTAGCGGGGCCGACTCCTACGAGCAGTACTTC. Its protein is CASSRSGTSGADSYEQYF. This chain uses TRBV14 with TRBJ2-7; 13 bases map to TRBD2. CDR1 and CDR2 (germline): SGHDN, FVKESK. The J segment lost 0 bases and the V segment lost 4 bases, leaving 9 bases of the junction unmatched. This CDR3 contains 18 residues.

This clonotype has ten or more counts. This sequence joins TRBV12-3 or TRBV12-4 and TRBJ2-3; TRBD2 matches at 8 bases. This CDR3 contains 16 residues. V dropped 3 bases and J dropped 2; count of bases not matched to a gene: 7. The CDR3 loop is CASSFLGGGPTDTQYF. CDR3 DNA sequence: TGTGCCAGCAGTTTCCTTGGCGGGGGGCCCACAGATACGCAGTATTTT.

This clonotype was seen more than once but under ten times. The chain is built from TRBV27 and TRBJ2-7, with D perhaps given as TRBD1 or TRBD2 (6 bases each). There are 15 residues in the CDR3. Germline-derived CDR1 and CDR2 are MNHEY and SMNVEV (reference sequence). V lost 4 bases and J 4 bases, leaving 17 bases between the germline ends. Written as DNA, the CDR3 is TGTGCCAGCAGTTCCATCGCCGGGGGCCTATACGAGCAGTACTTC. It yields the protein CASSSIAGGLYEQYF.

This clonotype was detected many times. V is TRBV7-9 and J is TRBJ1-3; the D is unclear. The length of the CDR3 is 15 residues. Trimming took 1 base from V and 7 from J, leaving 14 bases between them. Germline V gene data show CDR1 as SEHNR and CDR2 as FQNEAQ (reference sequence). The CDR3 sequence: CASSLEAGGTNTIYF. The CDR3 DNA sequence: TGTGCCAGCAGCTTAGAGGCAGGTGGTACGAACACCATATATTTT.

This clonotype was detected only a few times. The chain has TRBV5-1 and TRBJ1-2; TRBD1 matches 7 bases. This CDR3 region has 14 residues. Trimming took 4 bases from V and 5 from J; bases not matched to a gene: 8. Per the germline V gene, CDR1 is SGHRS and CDR2 is YFSETQ. CDR3 in amino acids: CASSLDRAHYGYTF. In nucleotides, the CDR3 is TGCGCCAGCAGCCTTGACAGGGCCCATTATGGCTACACCTTC.